The 6 T cell receptor beta chains listed next were all sequenced from one sample in a study of T cell clones after liver transplantation. Data came from immunoSEQ multiplex PCR; TCRdb stores just in-frame clones and leaves some out. The data contain approximately 55,000 clones, 70% to 75% of them singletons. The sequenced sample was CD4+ T cells from blood, obtained approximately 54 months after liver transplant. The receptors were sampled from a human patient who received a liver transplant. Among the T cells, some may be from the graft donor.

The gene calls are TRBV7-9 and TRBJ2-5; 9 bases fit TRBD2. V gave up 1 base and J gave up 1 base; unmatched junction bases: 1. The CDR3 extends over 15 amino acids. The V gene's germline CDR1 is SEHNR and CDR2 FQNEAQ (reference sequence). DNA for the CDR3: TGTGCCAGCAGCTTAGGCGGGGGGGTCCAAGAGACCCAGTACTTC. Translation gives CASSLGGGVQETQYF.

In regard to this clone: Other DNA sequences of this sample code for an identical CDR3. The genes are TRBV19 and TRBJ1-5; D is perhaps TRBD1 (6 bases). The CDR3 runs to 16 residues. V was trimmed by 5 bases and J by 1 base, leaving 15 bases between them. CDR1 LNHDA and CDR2 SQIVND come from the germline V gene (reference sequence). This chain's CDR3 is CASSAYGQNSNQPQHF. The DNA for the CDR3 is TGTGCCAGTAGTGCCTACGGACAGAACAGCAATCAGCCCCAGCATTTT.

This sequence joins TRBV5-1 and TRBJ2-7, with a weak D call TRBD1 (5 bases). V lost 1 base to trimming and J lost 5 bases, with 13 bases between them. Germline V CDR1 and CDR2: SGHRS, YFSETQ. CDR3 size: 14 residues. CDR3 in DNA: TGCGCCAGCAGCTTGAGGGTGCAGGGCGACGAGCAGTACTTC. Protein sequence: CASSLRVQGDEQYF.

The sample holds one count of this clone. The CDR3 spells CASSPGTVQETQYF. DNA of the CDR3: TGTGCCAGCAGCCCTGGGACAGTTCAAGAGACCCAGTACTTC. J is TRBJ2-5 and V is TRBV5-6; TRBD1 agrees at 7 bases. The length of the CDR3 is 14 residues. Losses at the gene ends were 4 bases for V and 2 bases for J; bases not matched to a gene: 5. The germline gives CDR1 SGHDT, CDR2 YYEEEE.

This clone is medium-sized. The chain's CDR3 is CASSTGAQTYEQYF. CDR3 DNA sequence: TGTGCCAGCTCAACGGGTGCCCAGACCTACGAGCAGTACTTC. The chain carries TRBV18 and TRBJ2-7; D remains unclear. Germline V lookup: CDR1 KGHSH, CDR2 LQKENI. The V end lost 5 bases, the J end lost 2 bases, and 13 bases lay between the germline ends. The CDR3 is made up of 14 amino acids.

The V gene is TRBV6-5, the J gene TRBJ2-6; tentatively, D is TRBD1 (7 bases). Germline V lookup: CDR1 MNHEY, CDR2 SVGAGI. The CDR3 extends over 16 amino acids. V was trimmed by 4 bases and J by 0 bases, leaving 10 bases between them. The CDR3 coding sequence is TGTGCCAGCAGTTGGCAGGGGGGCTCTGGGGCCAACGTCCTGACTTTC. Translated, it gives CASSWQGGSGANVLTF.